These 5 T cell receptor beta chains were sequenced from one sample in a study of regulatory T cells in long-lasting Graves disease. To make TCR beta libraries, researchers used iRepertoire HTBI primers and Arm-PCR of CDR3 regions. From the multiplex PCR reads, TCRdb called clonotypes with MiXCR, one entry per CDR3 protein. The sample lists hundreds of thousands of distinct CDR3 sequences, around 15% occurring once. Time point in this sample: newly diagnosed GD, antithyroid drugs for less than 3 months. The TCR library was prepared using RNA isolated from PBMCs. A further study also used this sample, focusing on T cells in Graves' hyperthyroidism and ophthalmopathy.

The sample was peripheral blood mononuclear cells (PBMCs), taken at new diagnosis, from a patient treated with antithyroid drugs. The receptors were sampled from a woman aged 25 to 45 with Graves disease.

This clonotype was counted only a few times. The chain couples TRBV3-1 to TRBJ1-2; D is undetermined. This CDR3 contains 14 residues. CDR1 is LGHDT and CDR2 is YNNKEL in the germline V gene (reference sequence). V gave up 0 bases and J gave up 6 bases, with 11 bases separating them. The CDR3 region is CASSQDLRRDGYTF. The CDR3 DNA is TGTGCCAGCAGCCAAGATTTGAGGAGGGATGGCTACACCTTC. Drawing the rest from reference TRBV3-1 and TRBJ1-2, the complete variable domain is DTAVSQTPKYLVTQMGNDKSIKCEQNLGHDTMYWYKQDSKKFLKIMFSYNNKELIINETVPNRFSPKSPDKAHLNLHINSLELGDSAVYFCASSQDLRRDGYTFGSGTRLTVV.

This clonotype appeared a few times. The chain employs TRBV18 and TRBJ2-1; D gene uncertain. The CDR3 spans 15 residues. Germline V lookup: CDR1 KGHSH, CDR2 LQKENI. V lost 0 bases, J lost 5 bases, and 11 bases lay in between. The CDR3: CASSPPDRRNNEQFF. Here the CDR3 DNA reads TGTGCCAGCTCACCACCGGACCGCCGTAACAATGAGCAGTTCTTC.

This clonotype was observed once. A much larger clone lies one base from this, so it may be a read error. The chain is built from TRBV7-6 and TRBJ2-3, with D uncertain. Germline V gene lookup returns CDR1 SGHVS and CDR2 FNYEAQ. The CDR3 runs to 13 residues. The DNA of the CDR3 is TGTGCCAGCGGCTTCGAGCTCACAGATACGCAGTATTTT. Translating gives CASGFELTDTQYF.

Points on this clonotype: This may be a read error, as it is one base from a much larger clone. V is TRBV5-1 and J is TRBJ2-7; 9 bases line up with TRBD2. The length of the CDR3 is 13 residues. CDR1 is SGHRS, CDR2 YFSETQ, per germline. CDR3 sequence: CASGYSGSNEQHF. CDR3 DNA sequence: TGCGCCAGCGGGTATAGCGGGAGCAACGAGCAGCACTTC.

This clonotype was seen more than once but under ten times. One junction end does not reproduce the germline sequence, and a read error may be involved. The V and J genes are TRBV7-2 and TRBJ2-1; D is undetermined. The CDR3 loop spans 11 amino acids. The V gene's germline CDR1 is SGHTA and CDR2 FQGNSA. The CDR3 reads CASTNWDELFF. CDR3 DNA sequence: TGTGCCAGCACAAACTGGGATGAGCTGTTCTTC.